The 23 T cell receptor beta chains below come from one sample, sequenced in a study of CD8 T cells in ankylosing spondylitis. MiXCR, applied by TCRdb to the 5' RACE reads, yields one record per CDR3 protein. The sample records fewer than 250,000 distinct CDR3 sequences, under 35% being singletons. The sample comprised blood, either unsorted or a sorted T cell fraction (not recorded which). Source of these receptors: a male donor with ankylosing spondylitis or in good health (not recorded which).

The chain recombines TRBV28 with TRBJ2-7; 8 bases agree with TRBD2. The CDR3 consists of 14 residues. From germline, CDR1 is MDHEN and CDR2 SYDVKM. Trimming at V came to 6 bases and at J to 4 bases, leaving 8 bases not matched to a gene. In nucleotides, the CDR3 is TGTGCCAGCAGCCGGGAGGGTTTGGGGTACGAGCAGTACTTC. Translated, it gives CASSREGLGYEQYF.

A few counts support this clonotype. The chain is built from TRBV5-1 and TRBJ2-2, with D tentatively TRBD2 (5 bases). V was trimmed by 0 bases and J by 5 bases, leaving 11 bases between them. This CDR3 is 15 amino acids long. Germline CDR1 SGHRS, CDR2 YFSETQ. The CDR3 region is CASSLAEGETGELFF. The CDR3 DNA follows: TGCGCCAGCAGCTTGGCCGAGGGCGAGACCGGGGAGCTGTTTTTT.

CDR3 loop: CASSLSSGQLEQYF. Here the CDR3 DNA reads TGTGCCAGCAGTTTATCTAGCGGACAATTGGAGCAGTACTTC. This chain connects TRBV12-3 or TRBV12-4 to TRBJ2-7; 7 nucleotides line up with TRBD2. V trimming: 2 bases; J trimming: 7 bases; junction bases outside the gene matches: 8. This CDR3 has 14 amino acids.

The chain couples TRBV11-2 to TRBJ2-1; 7 bases line up with TRBD2. Trimming at V came to 1 base and at J to 10 bases, leaving 7 bases not matched to a gene. There are 14 residues in the CDR3. The germline V gene has CDR1 SGHAT and CDR2 FQNNGV. CDR3 amino acids: CASSLVAFGGEQFF. Here the CDR3 DNA reads TGTGCCAGCAGCTTAGTTGCCTTCGGGGGGGAGCAGTTCTTC.

The rearrangement links TRBV20-1 to TRBJ2-1; TRBD2 agrees at 7 bases. The germline V gene has CDR1 DFQATT and CDR2 SNEGSKA (reference sequence). This CDR3 is built from 14 residues. J gave up 7 bases and V 4 bases, and 10 bases lay outside the gene matches. In DNA form, the CDR3 reads TGCAGTGCTACTGGGAGGGTAGTAGAGAATGAGCAGTTCTTC. Encoded protein: CSATGRVVENEQFF.

This clonotype has a handful of counts. The chain recombines TRBV29-1 with TRBJ1-1; D remains ambiguous. Germline loops: CDR1 SQVTM, CDR2 ANQGSEA. The CDR3 is 12 residues long. V shed 4 bases and J shed 2 bases, with 8 bases lying between them. The CDR3 DNA reads as TGCAGCGTTGCAAGAACTAACACTGAAGCTTTCTTT. As protein: CSVARTNTEAFF.

The sample holds a few counts of this clonotype. The genes are TRBV27 and TRBJ2-4, with D possibly matching TRBD2 (6 bases). V was clipped by 5 bases and J by 3 bases, with 11 bases between them. The V gene's germline CDR1 is MNHEY and CDR2 SMNVEV (reference sequence). This CDR3 is built from 14 residues. CDR3: CASSGVGGKNIQYF. The CDR3 nucleotides read TGTGCCAGCAGTGGGGTGGGGGGCAAAAACATTCAGTACTTC.

About this clonotype itself: A much more abundant neighbour one base away suggests this may be a read error. The rearrangement joins TRBV5-6 to TRBJ2-1; 11 positions agree with TRBD2. V lost 4 bases to trimming and J lost 4 bases; unmatched junction nucleotides: 4. The CDR3 length is 15 residues. Germline values: CDR1 SGHDT, CDR2 YYEEEE. CDR3 sequence reads: CASSTGTSGYNEQFF. CDR3 coding DNA: TGTGCCAGCAGCACCGGGACTAGCGGATACAATGAGCAGTTCTTC.

This clonotype was counted at least ten times. V gene TRBV20-1 combines with J gene TRBJ1-5; tentatively, D is TRBD1 (5 bases). Trimming took off 4 bases at V and 4 bases at J, with 14 bases between the two ends. This CDR3 spans 14 amino acids. Per the germline V gene, CDR1 is DFQATT and CDR2 is SNEGSKA (reference sequence). The CDR3 spells CSAMEGQGNQPQHF. The CDR3 DNA sequence: TGCAGTGCTATGGAGGGGCAGGGAAATCAGCCCCAGCATTTT.

The J gene is TRBJ1-1, the V gene TRBV5-1; D is unclear. CDR1 is SGHRS and CDR2 is YFSETQ in the germline V gene. V was clipped by 3 bases and J by 1 base, with 10 bases between them. The CDR3 loop spans 14 amino acids. The CDR3 is CASSSEGRNTEAFF. The CDR3 DNA reads TGCGCCAGCAGCTCCGAAGGACGGAACACTGAAGCTTTCTTT. Based on the CDR3 plus reference TRBV5-1 and TRBJ1-1, the full variable domain is KAGVTQTPRYLIKTRGQQVTLSCSPISGHRSVSWYQQTPGQGLQFLFEYFSETQRNKGNFPGRFSGRQFSNSRSEMNVSTLELGDSALYLCASSSEGRNTEAFFGQGTRLTVV.

The chain couples TRBV7-9 to TRBJ2-3; 7 bases are shared with TRBD2. The ends lost 7 bases at V and 6 bases at J; junction bases unmatched: 7. Per the germline V gene, CDR1 is SEHNR and CDR2 is FQNEAQ (reference sequence). This CDR3 region has 13 residues. This chain's CDR3 is CASTPSGADTQYF. CDR3 coding DNA: TGTGCCAGCACCCCAAGCGGGGCGGATACGCAGTATTTT.

V and J are TRBV12-3 or TRBV12-4 and TRBJ2-5, with D hard to call. The CDR3 extends over 14 amino acids. Trimming stripped 4 bases from V and 5 bases from J, with 14 bases between. The CDR3 nucleotides read TGTGCCAGCAGTTATCTCCGGGCTGTGGAGACCCAGTACTTC. Translating gives CASSYLRAVETQYF.

The CDR3 DNA is TGCGCCAGCAGCTTGGCCCTAAAAGCAGATACGCAGTATTTT. It encodes CASSLALKADTQYF. The rearrangement joins TRBV5-1 to TRBJ2-3; D is unresolved. Germline V lookup: CDR1 SGHRS, CDR2 YFSETQ. With 0 bases removed from V and 4 bases from J, the gap between germline ends came to 9 bases. CDR3 length: 14 residues.

This clonotype was seen repeatedly, ten times or more. The chain has TRBV20-1 and TRBJ2-7, with TRBD1 as a possible D gene (5 bases). The CDR3 runs to 13 residues. Trimming removed 3 bases from V and 5 bases from J, with 14 bases in between. Looked up from germline, CDR1 is DFQATT and CDR2 is SNEGSKA (reference sequence). DNA of the CDR3: TGCAGTGCTAGTAGGGGTCGGGTGGACGAGCAGTACTTC. Its protein product is CSASRGRVDEQYF.

This clonotype appeared a few times. J is TRBJ2-1 and V is TRBV20-1; 9 bases agree with TRBD1. Per germline, CDR1 DFQATT and CDR2 SNEGSKA (reference sequence). This CDR3 has 15 residues. Trimming removed 5 bases from V and 5 bases from J; junction bases left unmatched: 10. The DNA for the CDR3 is TGCAGTGCTGGCGCGGGGGACAGGGTGGACAATGAGCAGTTCTTC. It codes for CSAGAGDRVDNEQFF.

The chain employs TRBV30 and TRBJ2-5; D remains unclear. Trimming took 0 bases from V and 4 from J, leaving 6 bases between them. CDR1 is GTSNPN and CDR2 is SVGIG in the germline V gene (reference sequence). This CDR3 contains 12 residues. CDR3 protein: CAWSVVLETQYF. The DNA of the CDR3 is TGTGCCTGGAGTGTAGTGTTAGAGACCCAGTACTTC.

In its sample, this clonotype was seen a few times. V gene TRBV29-1 combines with J gene TRBJ1-4, with TRBD1 matching 7 bases. Germline V gene lookup returns CDR1 SQVTM and CDR2 ANQGSEA. The CDR3 contains 13 residues. V trimming: 4 bases; J trimming: 6 bases; junction bases outside the gene matches: 5. The CDR3 nucleotides read TGCAGCGTTGGTTTAGGGGGCGATGAAAAACTGTTTTTT. Translating it yields CSVGLGGDEKLFF.

This clonotype was seen only a few times. This sequence joins TRBV18 and TRBJ1-2; D gene ambiguous. The CDR3 length is 16 residues. V was clipped by 6 bases and J by 0 bases, with 17 bases between them. Germline-derived CDR1 and CDR2 are KGHSH and LQKENI. The CDR3 region has the DNA TGTGCCAGCTCCCCCGCTAGCTTCGGAGCTAACTATGGCTACACCTTC. It translates to CASSPASFGANYGYTF.

A few counts support this clonotype. V usage is TRBV20-1 and J usage is TRBJ1-6; TRBD1 matches 9 bases. The trim removed 5 bases at V and 6 bases at J, leaving 2 bases unmatched. The CDR3 extends over 13 amino acids. Germline CDR1 and CDR2: DFQATT and SNEGSKA (reference sequence). The CDR3 loop is CSAHRGLNSPLHF. CDR3 nucleotides: TGCAGTGCTCACAGGGGGCTTAATTCACCCCTCCACTTT.

The V gene is TRBV6-2 or TRBV6-3, the J gene TRBJ1-1; D gene uncertain. Germline CDR1 reads MNHEY; CDR2 reads SVGEGT. The V end was cut by 7 bases, the J end by 5 bases, with 20 bases between. This CDR3 has 15 amino acids. The CDR3, as DNA: TGTGCCAGCAATCATGTGGCTGTGGGGAAGACTGAAGCTTTCTTT. It yields the protein CASNHVAVGKTEAFF.

This clonotype was counted between two and nine times. V usage is TRBV12-3 or TRBV12-4 and J usage is TRBJ2-3; unclear D gene. The CDR3 is 16 amino acids. Trimming left V 1 base short and J 0 bases short, with 11 bases between. CDR3 nucleotide sequence: TGTGCCAGCAGTTTAGTGGCACCATTTAGCACAGATACGCAGTATTTT. It specifies CASSLVAPFSTDTQYF.

This clonotype has a handful of counts. The V and J genes are TRBV4-2 and TRBJ2-1; 9 bases agree with TRBD2. V trimming: 0 bases; J trimming: 9 bases; junction bases outside the gene matches: 6. Per germline, CDR1 LGHNA and CDR2 YNFKEQ. The CDR3 is 15 amino acids. CDR3 sequence reads: CASSQEVGLAGEQFF. CDR3 nucleotide sequence: TGTGCCAGCAGCCAAGAAGTGGGACTAGCAGGTGAGCAGTTCTTC.

The V and J genes are TRBV10-3 and TRBJ2-7; D gene ambiguous. CDR1 and CDR2 (germline): ENHRY, SYGVKD. The CDR3 runs 13 residues. Deletions cut 4 bases from V and 0 bases from J, with 7 bases between. The CDR3 protein is CAISGILSYEQYF. The CDR3 DNA follows: TGTGCCATCAGTGGGATCCTCTCCTACGAGCAGTACTTC.